This TCR beta chain came from a study of read filtering for tumor transcriptome and immune sequencing. Study as a whole: DNase treatment preceded whole-transcriptome library preparation. IR-seq gave about 3.5 to 10.27 million TCR reads per sample; RNA-seq gave about 80 to 1,400. Study-wide findings and caveats: Dropping single-read clonotypes raised IR-seq and RNA-seq shared-clonotype correlation.

V was shortened by 1 base and J by 0 bases, with 9 bases between the two germline ends. From germline, CDR1 is DFQATT and CDR2 SNEGSKA (reference sequence). CDR3 size: 14 residues. Molecular barcoded adaptors covering alpha/delta and beta/gamma chains were used on approximately 400 ng RNA. TCRdb passed the reads through MiXCR, listing each CDR3 protein once. The sample records about 60,000 distinct CDR3 sequences, approximately 15% being singletons. Only a few counts were recorded for this clonotype. Antigen specificity is unknown. The V and J genes are TRBV20-1 and TRBJ1-1; D is possibly TRBD1 (5 bases). The source is a donor aged 40 or over with multiple myeloma. The sample was a population of CD138-negative cells sorted from bone marrow. CDR3 bases: TGCAGTGCTAGAGGACAGCTGATGAACACTGAAGCTTTCTTT. The encoded protein is CSARGQLMNTEAFF.